A single sample gave rise to the 2 T cell receptor beta chains below, sequenced in a study of early T cells in non-severe SARS-CoV-2 infection. MiXCR, run by TCRdb on the 5' RACE reads, gives a single entry per CDR3 protein. Of about 33,000 distinct CDR3 sequences in the sample, less than 6.5% were seen once. The sequenced material came from whole blood. These receptors were collected from an adult who was a healthcare worker with PCR-confirmed SARS-CoV-2 infection or an uninfected control (not recorded which).

This clonotype was seen many times. Germline is not matched at one junction end, which may reflect a read error. The V gene is TRBV3-1, the J gene TRBJ2-1, with D perhaps given as TRBD1 or TRBD2 (6 bases each). The CDR3 length is 14 residues. Per the germline V gene, CDR1 is LGHDT and CDR2 is YNNKEL (reference sequence). The CDR3 nucleotides are TGTGCCAGCAGTCAAGAAGGGGGGTTCAATGAGCAGTTCTTC. It encodes CASSQEGGFNEQFF.

This clonotype has a count of ten or more. The chain employs TRBV5-4 and TRBJ2-2, with D perhaps matching TRBD2 (7 bases). The CDR3 loop spans 17 amino acids. The germline V gene encodes CDR1 SGHNT and CDR2 YYREEE (reference sequence). V lost 3 bases and J lost 5, with 20 bases in between. This chain's CDR3 is CASSSPRGGSPTGELFF. CDR3 nucleotides: TGTGCCAGCAGCTCCCCCCGCGGGGGCTCGCCTACCGGGGAGCTGTTTTTT.